This T cell receptor (beta chain) derives from a study of blood T cell repertoires in COVID-19 (TCRdb year 2020). At the level of the whole study: Samples from collaborators originated in the United States, Italy and Spain and spanned both the acute and convalescent phases of COVID-19. The prospective study material was composed of cDNA or gDNA derived from T cells, B-cell-depleted T cells, or PBMCs. Deeply sampled blood TCRbeta repertoires from subjects exposed to, actively infected with, or recovered from COVID-19 were included in the dataset. The repertoires were released in a freely available public database meant as a resource for research on the immune response to SARS-CoV-2. Samples came from the ongoing ImmuneRACE study (first 160 participants) plus 1,254 subjects from 6 global collaborators. Sample metadata almost always included a de-identified subject ID, COVID-19 status, age in years and sex. Where available, HLA class I and class II types were obtained from metadata supplied by the sample provider rather than from assay-based typing.

Collaborating institutions collected whole blood in K2EDTA tubes following their own protocols. Collaborator samples were shipped for TCRbeta analysis as frozen whole blood, isolated PBMCs, or DNA extracted from either sample type. Of note for this clone: What this receptor recognizes is not known. No base quality information exists; no much larger clone differs at one position.

Sequences MNHNS (CDR1) and SASEGT (CDR2) are obtained from the germline V gene. From the cysteine up to the phenylalanine, the CDR3 has a length of 15 residues. Solely the CDR3 DNA is kept, with 45 bases framed from the first base. V sheds 3 bases and J sheds 6 bases, leaving 17 bases between their ends. TCRbeta CDR3 regions were amplified from genomic DNA by means of the immunoSEQ Assay, a bias-controlled multiplex PCR. From the authors' description of their analysis: The number of nucleated cells in each sample was estimated by amplification of reference gene primers within the assay. Sequence reads were collapsed and filtered to measure the absolute abundance of every unique TCRbeta CDR3 rearrangement. For each sample, productive Simpson clonality was calculated as the square root of Simpson's diversity index over productive rearrangements. TCRdb re-hosts the immuneACCESS table, in-frame sequences only. Its copies lack some clones; in the studies checked, an unresolved V gene accounts for under half of them, and the cause for the rest is not known. That table gives V, J and clone size, and the DNA gave D and trimming. The table for this sample lists more than 95,000 clones; roughly 84% of them were counted only once. Together, the top ten hold about an eighth of the sample.

The paper's findings and limits, for the study overall: Clinical and demographic metadata were provided uncurated, with the amount varying by source and participant.

The clonotype was recovered from a human donor in a cohort sampled during active or convalescent COVID-19. Sequencing was performed on peripheral blood. The chain uses TRBV6-1 and TRBJ2-5; the D region possibly corresponds to TRBD2 (6 bases align). The DNA is as follows: TGTGCCAGCAGTGAGGGGGGATGGGTATCTCAGACCCAGTACTTC. It specifies CASSEGGWVSQTQYF.